The TCR beta chain under discussion was sequenced for a study of T cell repertoires in cytomegalovirus infection. Study in general: Public TCR beta signatures marked donors with CMV infection and the matching HLA.

TCRdb recomputed calls from the reads with MiXCR, one row per CDR3 protein. The table lists 250,000 or so distinct CDR3 sequences, 15% to 20% of them singletons. This clonotype was picked up a small number of times. What it recognizes is unknown. The V gene's germline CDR1 is DFQATT and CDR2 SNEGSKA (reference sequence). The CDR3 runs 15 residues. V was shortened by 0 bases and J by 3 bases, with 15 bases between the two germline ends. Study conclusions and caveats: Cumulative frequency of public TCR beta families picked out carriers of CMV plus the relevant HLA. In two of eight donors, the top clonotype was HLA-C-restricted CMV-specific.

The chain recombines TRBV20-1 with TRBJ2-7, with D possibly being TRBD1 (5 bases). Sequences were obtained from CD8+ T cells from PBMCs. The receptor was derived from a human donor in good health (CMV status not recorded). Some clones in this sample may be carry-over from other donors' samples. CDR3 sequence reads: CSARDPPHGHYEQYF. CDR3 DNA: TGCAGTGCTAGAGACCCGCCGCACGGACACTACGAGCAGTACTTC.